Detailed here is one T cell receptor (beta chain). Its antigen remains undetermined. One base away there is no much larger clone; base qualities are not given. In total, roughly 670 healthy bone marrow donors made up the cohort. At the time of sampling, every cohort member was nominally healthy, though immune exposures that went unrecorded were likely present. The donor tested CMV seropositive, placing the donor among the roughly 300 seropositive members of the cohort. Each donor provided a peripheral blood sample, and peripheral blood mononuclear cells were used for TCR beta sequencing. The Qiagen DNeasy Blood Extraction Kit was used to extract genomic DNA from the blood cell samples. These data originate in a study of cytomegalovirus exposure and HLA in healthy donors (TCRdb year 2017). In terms of the full investigation: An earlier analysis of several hundred of the donors reported under 300 Gb of sequence data and 117 million unique TCR beta sequences obtained from about 180 million T cells. An early release that covered about 600 HLA-typed donors contained 250 to 350 gigabases of sequencing data and about 93 million unique TCR sequences. Among the roughly 430 genotyped donors, approximately 82% belonged to the genetic ancestry cluster associated with self-reported Caucasian donors. The study aimed to test whether signatures of past pathogen exposure could be identified by cataloging public T cell receptors. The study profiled the T cell repertoires of hundreds of subjects by immunosequencing and related them to cytomegalovirus serostatus. Besides the first cohort of around 700 subjects, a separate validation cohort made up of roughly 120 different subjects was used. High-throughput TCR immunosequencing, statistical association of individual TCRs with disease status, and machine learning were combined to predict cytomegalovirus infection status. In a later analysis, previously published TCR beta repertoires from 666 donors were re-analyzed and high-resolution HLA genotyping was added so that TCR occurrence patterns could be studied. The later analysis used no new phenotypic data to find candidate immune exposures, relying instead on TCR beta sequences and their occurrence across donors. In an earlier analysis of 587 of the donors, high-throughput TCR beta sequencing was used to judge whether each TCR beta V gene segment behaved as functional or pseudogenic. Donor age, sex, ethnicity and CMV serostatus were collected together with the repertoire data. In a later genetic analysis, genome-wide SNP genotypes for about 55% of the roughly 700 donors were used, and that subset was treated as a discovery cohort. All discovery cohort repertoires had been generated using a single sequencing platform. HLA typing included class I and class II loci at four-digit resolution. The number of donors typed differed by locus, with roughly 620-630 for A, B, C, DRB1 and DQB1, more than 500 for DQA1, 606 for DPA1, and some 450 for DPB1. Five DR-DQ haplotypes were handled as single units for association and clustering because linkage in the cohort was strong. On average, roughly 240,000 unique TCR beta nucleotide sequences were sequenced per donor among 350 to 400 genotyped donors of the cohort, with 15% to 20% of those sequences being non-productive. Findings and caveats that apply to the study as a whole: In the study, about 150 TCR beta chains were listed as associated with cytomegalovirus. According to the authors, the approach could potentially be generalized to other disease states and immunological phenotypes. A further reported finding was that TCR beta sequences accurately predicted the HLA-A and HLA-B alleles for most subjects in the first cohort. Only TCR beta chains were sequenced in this cohort, and the absence of alpha or paired-chain data limited detectable features. HLA typing was unavailable for some donors at each locus, so association tests used only the typed subset. A group of highly shared sequence variants was considered likely to be a technical artifact of the sequencing pipeline. A later genetic analysis associated a missense DCLRE1C variant with V-gene and J-gene trimming of TCR beta chains, and an independent cohort replicated the association. In an earlier analysis of 587 of the donors, most TCR beta V segments appeared in productive rearrangements about 90% or about 30% of the time, broadly matching IMGT annotations. According to a later analysis, parvovirus B19, influenza, CMV and Epstein-Barr virus appeared linked to several top co-occurrence clusters. Across donors, most TCR sequences were observed very rarely, whereas some public TCRs were present in many individuals. Roughly uniform sequencing depth across donors was assumed in presence/absence analyses, although this assumption may not hold. In a later analysis, HLA-associated TCR beta chains were found to be more clonally expanded and to have lower generation probabilities than equally common non-associated chains. According to a later genetic analysis, donors in an Asian-associated ancestry cluster had fewer N-insertions in productive TCRs than the approximately 690-donor mean. A later analysis found that most CMV-associated TCR beta chains appeared HLA-restricted, with HLA associations seemingly driven largely by CMV exposure. In both the original and validation cohorts, the classifier was reported to diagnose cytomegalovirus status with high specificity and sensitivity. In vitro tests confirmed that three of the cytomegalovirus-associated TCR beta chains recognize cytomegalovirus antigens. At a false discovery rate of 0.05, a later analysis linked about 16,000 TCR beta sequences to specific HLA alleles. Linkage disequilibrium might explain the correlated functional status among segregating V segments, but an unknown experimental factor could not be ruled out. When HLA alleles, especially DR and DQ, strongly co-occurred, TCR associations were difficult to assign to individual alleles. For the cohort, immune exposure information was limited to CMV serostatus. Roughly 17 rarely observed V segments, including chromosome 9 orphons, were excluded from the earlier analysis of 550 to 700 of the donors because counts were too low. According to a later analysis, TCR association rates differed among HLA loci, with DRB1 alleles showing the most associated TCRs and HLA-C alleles showing the fewest.

Library method: the immunoSEQ multiplex PCR assay. The multiplex PCR relied on a mix of 60 forward primers for TCR Vbeta segments and 13 reverse primers for TCR Jbeta segments. A multiplex PCR assay on genomic DNA amplified the CDR3 region of rearranged TCR beta genes. On the Illumina HiSeq System, the amplified TCR beta libraries were sequenced as 87-base-pair reads. As for the original processing: In a later analysis, approximately 74 million unique TCR beta chains were counted across the approximately 640 repertoires, and roughly 9.9 million of these chains were shared by at least two donors. A nearest-neighbor algorithm error-corrected the raw reads and collapsed the reads into unique sequences, merging closely related sequences to remove PCR and sequencing errors. CDR3 sequences were aligned to IMGT reference sequences to assign V, D and J gene segments. For a sequence to be retained, a match of at least six nucleotides was required to both a V gene segment and a J gene segment. Rearrangements were classified as productive when the CDR3 lacked stop codons and remained in frame with V and J, and all other rearrangements were classified as non-productive. CDR3 was defined by IMGT convention, running from the second conserved V-encoded cysteine to the conserved J-encoded phenylalanine. Sequences without an unambiguous match to a single V gene segment were excluded from the earlier analysis of a few hundred of the donors. An earlier analysis of a few hundred of the donors called V segments functional above 56.7% productive rearrangements and segregating when the between-donor standard deviation exceeded 5%. To diagnose cytomegalovirus status from the catalog of TCR beta chain sequences, a statistical classification framework was built. In a later analysis, V and J genes were assigned by comparing TCR nucleotide sequences against IMGT/GENE-DB human TR gene sequences. A later analysis assigned CDR3 sequences and most-parsimonious VDJ recombination scenarios with the TCRdist pipeline. A later analysis defined each TCR beta chain by its CDR3 amino acid sequence plus V-gene family, and excluded reads lacking a unique V-gene family. As a way to deal with suspected cross-contamination and a sequencing artifact, a later analysis dropped roughly 620 nucleotide sequences that were highly shared and had low generation probability. In a later analysis, a clonal expansion index for each public chain was calculated from normalized within-repertoire ranks of inferred template counts. In a later analysis, generation probabilities were computed using a VDJ recombination model fitted to out-of-frame rearrangements, and the results were checked against IGoR. A later analysis scored TCR-TCR, TCR-HLA and TCR-CMV co-occurrence with hypergeometric tests, applying a repertoire-size bias correction to TCR pairs. A later analysis estimated false discovery rates by permuting HLA or CMV assignments 20 times. In a later analysis, co-occurring TCRs were grouped with DBSCAN, and TCRdist sequence similarity was added when clustering was performed within HLA-allele-positive subsets. Repertoires with fewer than 30,000 or more than 120,000 public chains were left out of co-occurrence clustering, as were five repertoires with anomalous nucleotide sharing. TCRdb provides this immuneACCESS table in a form limited to in-frame rearrangements. Some clones are lacking; in checked studies, under half of them reflect an unresolved V gene, and why the rest are absent is not known. For V, J and clone size, that table is used; D and trimming come from the DNA. A total of fewer than 250,000 clones appear in this sample, 70% to 80% of them only once. Less than 2.5% of the sample goes to the ten largest clones.

The sequence came from a woman in her thirties in good health and CMV-seropositive. Material: PBMCs.

The CDR3 amino acid sequence is: CASSPGTGYYGYTF. At the DNA level, the sequence is TGTGCCAGTAGTCCCGGGACAGGGTACTATGGCTACACCTTC. The chain is assembled from TRBV19 and TRBJ1-2; 9 junctional bases match TRBD1. The CDR3 covers 14 residues, taking in both the cysteine and the phenylalanine. CDR3 DNA only is kept here, 42 bases in frame from base 1. V is cut back by 5 bases and J by 3 bases, with 4 bases in the junction unmatched. According to the germline V gene (reference sequence), CDR1 reads LNHDA and CDR2 reads SQIVND.